The T cell receptor beta chain under discussion was sequenced for a study of T cells of healthy individuals. After removal of 3 bases from V and 4 bases from J, the junction contained 7 bases not matched to a gene. There are 14 residues in the CDR3. Germline CDR1 and CDR2: SGDLS and YYNGEE. TCRdb re-derived calls from the 5' RACE reads in MiXCR, one entry per CDR3 protein. The sample has about 96,000 distinct CDR3 sequences, roughly a sixth seen once. This clonotype turned up a few times. The rearrangement joins TRBV9 to TRBJ2-7, with 7 bases matching TRBD1. This receptor was identified in a human donor in good health. The CDR3 sequence is CASSAGTAVYEQYF. CDR3 DNA sequence: TGTGCCAGCAGCGCCGGGACAGCGGTTTACGAGCAGTACTTC.